This T cell receptor beta chain was profiled in a study of post-analysis software for immune sequencing data. Study context: As for disease course, relapsing-remitting, secondary progressive and progressive-relapsing multiple sclerosis were all included.

Incorporated into the TCR beta cDNA libraries were unique molecular identifiers, which served to reduce PCR and sequencing biases. TCRdb redid the calling of the PCR reads with MiXCR, one entry per CDR3 protein. The sample yields roughly 700,000 distinct CDR3 sequences, 30% seen once. The CDR3 consists of 15 residues. V lost 5 bases and J 8 bases, leaving 19 bases between the germline ends. A word on this clonotype: What it binds is not known.

Study-wide findings and caveats: Those samples that were prepared in the same batch co-clustered strongly by F measure. When compared against controls, multiple sclerosis patients showed significantly lower normalized Chao1 diversity. Five TRBV segments, including TRBV5-6, TRBV5-1 and TRBV20-1, were more frequent in patients than controls.

The receptor comes from a girl aged 10 to 17 with multiple sclerosis. The sample taken for sequencing was blood. The V gene is TRBV12-3 or TRBV12-4, the J gene TRBJ2-4; a weak D match, TRBD2 (6 bases). CDR3 nucleotides: TGTGCCAGCAGTCGGGGGAGAGGGAGGAGAGACATTCAGTACTTC. It is translated as CASSRGRGRRDIQYF.